The source of this T cell receptor (beta chain) is a study of immune characterization of retroperitoneal liposarcoma. MiXCR, applied by TCRdb to the PCR reads, yields one record per CDR3 protein. The table records a few thousand distinct CDR3 sequences, roughly 29% of them present only once. Trimming pared 4 bases from V and 10 bases from J, leaving 14 bases between. Germline lookup yields CDR1 SGHVS and CDR2 FNYEAQ. The CDR3 totals 13 residues. The receptor's source is a female donor with retroperitoneal liposarcoma. This chain links TRBV7-6 with TRBJ2-1, with D possibly matching TRBD1 (6 bases). Sequencing was carried out using blood. The chain's CDR3 is CASSSGQWEEQFF. The CDR3 bases are TGTGCCAGCAGCTCCGGACAGTGGGAGGAGCAGTTCTTC.